This TCR beta chain was obtained from a study of T cells in Graves' hyperthyroidism and ophthalmopathy. TCR beta CDR3 region amplification was performed from RNA transcripts. First-round RT-PCR with HTBI primers amplified the TCR CDR3 region. TCRdb passed the multiplex PCR reads through MiXCR, listing each CDR3 protein once. In the table there are 470,000 or so distinct CDR3 sequences, under 25% of which are singletons. This CDR3 contains 16 residues. The ends lost 2 bases at V and 2 bases at J; junction bases unmatched: 9. In germline, CDR1 is MNHEY, CDR2 SVGAGI. This chain uses TRBV6-5 with TRBJ2-7; 7 nucleotides agree with TRBD2. Sequencing was carried out using blood. The receptor was derived from a man aged 18-30 years with Graves' hyperthyroidism. The DNA for the CDR3 is TGTGCCAGCAGTTACACCCCGGGACTACCGGCCTACGAGCAGTACTTC. Amino acids: CASSYTPGLPAYEQYF.